This is a list of T cell receptor beta chains from one sample in a study of shared clonotypes between healthy human individuals. Assay: immunoSEQ multiplex PCR; the TCRdb copy retains only in-frame clones and omits some. This sample has roughly 1 million clones, with about three quarters found just once. Source material: memory CD4+ T cells sorted from blood. Receptors were obtained from a man aged 18 to 29 in good health. Each CDR3 is given with its conserved first and last residue.

CAISVGLNEKLFF | 13 | TRBJ1-4 | TRBV10-3
CASSQDTGQGWYGYTF | 16 | TRBJ1-2 | TRBV5-4
CASSPGPNYGYTF | 13 | TRBJ1-2 | TRBV5-1
CASSPPGSGGKEQYF | 15 | TRBJ2-7 | TRBV5-4
CASRPGGETSYEQYF | 15 | TRBJ2-7 | TRBV5-4
CASSFSGDNYEQYF | 14 | TRBJ2-7 | TRBV5-1
CASSPPRQGRRTNEKLFF | 18 | TRBJ1-4 | TRBV14
CATSREGHHRPNTEAFF | 17 | TRBJ1-1 | TRBV15
CASSSTDSSWEKLFF | 15 | TRBJ1-4 | TRBV5-1
CASKPGQGSYEQYF | 14 | TRBJ2-7 | TRBV5-1
CASSGELRETQYF | 13 | TRBJ2-5 | TRBV6-1
CASSIGGAGYGYTF | 14 | TRBJ1-2 | TRBV6-5
CASSVSGQTGANVLTF | 16 | TRBJ2-6 | TRBV9
CASSLGAGMAYEQYF | 15 | TRBJ2-7 | TRBV5-1
CASIGQGTYGYTF | 13 | TRBJ1-2 | TRBV2
CSVVSSLNQPQHF | 13 | TRBJ1-5 | TRBV29-1
CASSLRWETADEQYF | 15 | TRBJ2-7 | TRBV7-2
CASTMTNPSTDTQYF | 15 | TRBJ2-3 | TRBV10-2
CASRVGGGAQTQYF | 14 | TRBJ2-5 | TRBV19
CASSSGDSSGNTIYF | 15 | TRBJ1-3 | TRBV5-1
CASSRAGQGVGANVLTF | 17 | TRBJ2-6 | TRBV25-1
CASSDLRGGGQETQYF | 16 | TRBJ2-5 | TRBV2
CASSEAIGLAFF | 12 | TRBJ1-1 | TRBV6-1
CASRDTWGGYTF | 12 | TRBJ1-2 | TRBV6-5
CAISDPGRSTDTQYF | 15 | TRBJ2-3 | TRBV10-3
CASRQQGFAYEQYF | 14 | TRBJ2-7 | TRBV6-1
CASSIVNRGIGGELFF | 16 | TRBJ2-2 | TRBV19
CASSSGVLSYNSPLHF | 16 | TRBJ1-6 | TRBV5-1
CASSQGRGTQYF | 12 | TRBJ2-3 | TRBV19
CASSIDGGVVGYTF | 14 | TRBJ1-2 | TRBV19
CASSNPQETQYF | 12 | TRBJ2-5 | TRBV5-1
CASSSQGANEQYF | 13 | TRBJ2-7 | TRBV5-1
CASSIKDRGGIQYF | 14 | TRBJ2-4 | TRBV5-6
CAISDDRGQGYTF | 13 | TRBJ1-2 | TRBV10-3
CASVPSGMDYMNTEAFF | 17 | TRBJ1-1 | TRBV28
CSVRDIYGYTF | 11 | TRBJ1-2 | TRBV29-1
CASSQLGQGNNEQFF | 15 | TRBJ2-1 | TRBV6-6
CASRKGITDTQYF | 13 | TRBJ2-3 | TRBV5-1
CASSISLTGREQYF | 14 | TRBJ2-7 | TRBV19
CASSLAASGSNTGELFF | 17 | TRBJ2-2 | TRBV5-1
CASSGGSGNTIYF | 13 | TRBJ1-3 | TRBV11-2
CASSFTGMNRETQYF | 15 | TRBJ2-5 | TRBV5-6